One T cell receptor (beta chain) is described in this entry. This entry is derived from a study of blood T cell repertoires in COVID-19. The junction had 7 bases not matched to a gene; V was cut back by 5 bases and J by 7 bases. There are 13 residues in the CDR3. CDR1 and CDR2 from the germline V gene are ENHRY and SYGVKD. Assay: immunoSEQ multiplex PCR; the TCRdb copy retains only in-frame clones and omits some. The sample lists around 270,000 clones, about 89% occurring once. This chain connects TRBV10-3 to TRBJ1-1; TRBD1 matches at 7 bases. This sequence was found in a man aged 35-49 years with acute or convalescent COVID-19. Material: peripheral blood. The CDR3 DNA follows: TGTGCCATCAGTCCGAGGACAGGATTTGAAGCTTTCTTT. Protein product: CAISPRTGFEAFF.